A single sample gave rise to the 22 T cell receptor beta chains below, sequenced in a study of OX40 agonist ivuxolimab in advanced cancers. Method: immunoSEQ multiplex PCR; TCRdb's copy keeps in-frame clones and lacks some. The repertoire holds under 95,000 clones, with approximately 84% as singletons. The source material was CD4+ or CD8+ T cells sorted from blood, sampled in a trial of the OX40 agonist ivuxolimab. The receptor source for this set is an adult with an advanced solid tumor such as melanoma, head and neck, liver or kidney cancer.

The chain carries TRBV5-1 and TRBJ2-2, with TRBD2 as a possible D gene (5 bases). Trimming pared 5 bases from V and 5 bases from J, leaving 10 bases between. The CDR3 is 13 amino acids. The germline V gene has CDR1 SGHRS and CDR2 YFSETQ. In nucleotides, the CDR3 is TGCGCCAGCAGAATCCGGGGTACCGGGGAGCTGTTTTTT. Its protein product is CASRIRGTGELFF.

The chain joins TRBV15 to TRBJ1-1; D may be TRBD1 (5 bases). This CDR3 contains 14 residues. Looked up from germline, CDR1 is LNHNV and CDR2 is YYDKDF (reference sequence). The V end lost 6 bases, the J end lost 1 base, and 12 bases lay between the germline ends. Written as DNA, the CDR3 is TGTGCCACCAGTTCGGCAGGGACGAACACTGAAGCTTTCTTT. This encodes CATSSAGTNTEAFF.

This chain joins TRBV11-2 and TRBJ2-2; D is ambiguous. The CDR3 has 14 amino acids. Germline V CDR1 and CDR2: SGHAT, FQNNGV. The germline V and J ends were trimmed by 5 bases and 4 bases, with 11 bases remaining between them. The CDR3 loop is CASSLRLTTGELFF. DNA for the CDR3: TGTGCCAGCAGCCTCAGACTTACCACCGGGGAGCTGTTTTTT.

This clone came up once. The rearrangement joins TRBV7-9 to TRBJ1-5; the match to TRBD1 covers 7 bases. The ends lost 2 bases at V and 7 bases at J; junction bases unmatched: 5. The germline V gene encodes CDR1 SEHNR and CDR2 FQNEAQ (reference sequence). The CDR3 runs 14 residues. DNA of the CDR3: TGTGCCAGCAGCTTATTAGGGGGCAGCCAGCCCCAGCATTTT. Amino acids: CASSLLGGSQPQHF.

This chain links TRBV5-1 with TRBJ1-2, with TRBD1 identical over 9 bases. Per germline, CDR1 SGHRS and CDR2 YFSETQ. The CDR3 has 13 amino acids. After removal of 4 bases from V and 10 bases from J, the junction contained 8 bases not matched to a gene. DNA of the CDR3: TGCGCCAGCAGCGGAAGGGACAGGGATCCCTACACCTTC. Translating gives CASSGRDRDPYTF.

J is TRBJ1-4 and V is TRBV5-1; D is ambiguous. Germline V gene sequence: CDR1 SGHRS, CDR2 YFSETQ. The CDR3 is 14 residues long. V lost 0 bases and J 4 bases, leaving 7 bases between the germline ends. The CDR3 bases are TGCGCCAGCAGCTTGGGAACAGTTAATGAAAAACTGTTTTTT. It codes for CASSLGTVNEKLFF.

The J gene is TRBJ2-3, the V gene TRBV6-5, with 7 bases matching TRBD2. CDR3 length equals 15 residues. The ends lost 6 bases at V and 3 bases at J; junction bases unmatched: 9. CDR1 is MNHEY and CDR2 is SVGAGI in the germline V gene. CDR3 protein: CASSPSSGATDTQYF. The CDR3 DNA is TGTGCCAGCAGCCCATCCAGCGGGGCTACAGATACGCAGTATTTT.

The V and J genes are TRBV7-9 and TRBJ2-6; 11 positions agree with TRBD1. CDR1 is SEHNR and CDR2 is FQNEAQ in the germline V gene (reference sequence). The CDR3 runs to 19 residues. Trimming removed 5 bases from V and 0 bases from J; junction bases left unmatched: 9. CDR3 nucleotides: TGTGCCAGCAGCGACATCAGGACAGGGGGCGTCTCTGGGGCCAACGTCCTGACTTTC. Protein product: CASSDIRTGGVSGANVLTF.

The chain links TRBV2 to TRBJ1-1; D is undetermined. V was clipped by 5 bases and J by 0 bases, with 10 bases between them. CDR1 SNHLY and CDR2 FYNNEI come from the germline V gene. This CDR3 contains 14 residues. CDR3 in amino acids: CASSPGSMNTEAFF. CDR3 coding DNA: TGTGCCAGCAGTCCAGGTTCCATGAACACTGAAGCTTTCTTT.

The CDR3 sequence is CASSLSLAGGTDTQYF. The CDR3 coding sequence is TGCGCCAGCAGCTTGAGTCTAGCGGGGGGTACAGATACGCAGTATTTT. The chain employs TRBV5-1 and TRBJ2-3, with 11 positions matching TRBD2. Trimming cost V 1 base and J 3 bases; bases outside gene matches: 4. CDR3 length: 16 residues. Germline CDR1 and CDR2: SGHRS and YFSETQ.

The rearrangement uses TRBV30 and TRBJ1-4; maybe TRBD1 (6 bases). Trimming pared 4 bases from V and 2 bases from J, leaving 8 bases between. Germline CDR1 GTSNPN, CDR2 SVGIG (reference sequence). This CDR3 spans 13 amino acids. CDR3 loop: CAWMQGTNEKLFF. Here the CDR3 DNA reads TGTGCCTGGATGCAGGGGACTAATGAAAAACTGTTTTTT.

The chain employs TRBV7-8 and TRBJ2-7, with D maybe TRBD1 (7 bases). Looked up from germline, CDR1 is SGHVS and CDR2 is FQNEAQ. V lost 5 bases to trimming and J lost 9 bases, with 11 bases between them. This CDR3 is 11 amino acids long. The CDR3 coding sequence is TGTGCCAGCAGCCTGCAGGGGGGGCAGTACTTC. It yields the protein CASSLQGGQYF.

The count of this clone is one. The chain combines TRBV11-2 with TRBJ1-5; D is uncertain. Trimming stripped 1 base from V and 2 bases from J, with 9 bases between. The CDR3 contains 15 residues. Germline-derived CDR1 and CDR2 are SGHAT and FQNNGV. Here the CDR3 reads CASSLGGKGNQPQHF. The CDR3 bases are TGTGCCAGCAGCTTAGGAGGGAAGGGCAATCAGCCCCAGCATTTT.

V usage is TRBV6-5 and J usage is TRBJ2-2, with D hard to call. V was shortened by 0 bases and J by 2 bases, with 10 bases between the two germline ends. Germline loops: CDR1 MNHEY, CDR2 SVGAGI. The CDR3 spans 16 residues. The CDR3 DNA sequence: TGTGCCAGCAGTTACTCGACATCCCTCAACACCGGGGAGCTGTTTTTT. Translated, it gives CASSYSTSLNTGELFF.

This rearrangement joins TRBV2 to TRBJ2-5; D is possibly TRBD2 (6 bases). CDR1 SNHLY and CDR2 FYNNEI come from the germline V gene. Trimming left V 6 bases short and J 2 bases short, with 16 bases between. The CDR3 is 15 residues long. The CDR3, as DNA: TGTGCCAGCAGCTTGGGACGGAGGGTACAAGAGACCCAGTACTTC. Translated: CASSLGRRVQETQYF.

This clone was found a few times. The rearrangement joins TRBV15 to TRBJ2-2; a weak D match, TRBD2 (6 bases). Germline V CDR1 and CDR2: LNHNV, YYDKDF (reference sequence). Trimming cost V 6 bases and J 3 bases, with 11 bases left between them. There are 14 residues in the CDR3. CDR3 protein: CATSRRGDTGELFF. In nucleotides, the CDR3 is TGTGCCACCAGTCGGCGGGGAGACACCGGGGAGCTGTTTTTT. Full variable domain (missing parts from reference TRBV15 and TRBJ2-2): DAMVIQNPRYQVTQFGKPVTLSCSQTLNHNVMYWYQQKSSQAPKLLFHYYDKDFNNEADTPDNFQSRRPNTSFCFLDIRSPGLGDTAMYLCATSRRGDTGELFFGEGSRLTVL.

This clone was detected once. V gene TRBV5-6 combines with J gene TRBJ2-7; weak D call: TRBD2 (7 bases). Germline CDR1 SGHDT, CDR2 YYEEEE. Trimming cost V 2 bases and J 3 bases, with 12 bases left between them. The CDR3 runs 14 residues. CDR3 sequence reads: CASSLEGGVYEQYF. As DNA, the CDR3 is TGTGCCAGCAGCTTAGAGGGGGGGGTCTACGAGCAGTACTTC.

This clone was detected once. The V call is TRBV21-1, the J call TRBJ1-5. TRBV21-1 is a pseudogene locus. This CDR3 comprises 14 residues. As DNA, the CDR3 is TGTGCCAGCAGCGGGAAACAGGACTATCAGCCCCAGCATTTT. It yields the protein CASSGKQDYQPQHF.

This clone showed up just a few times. This chain's CDR3 is CASSRVPSTNEKLFF. For the CDR3, the DNA is TGTGCCAGCAGCAGGGTGCCTTCAACTAATGAAAAACTGTTTTTT. The chain recombines TRBV6-6 with TRBJ1-4; perhaps TRBD1 as D (5 bases). There are 15 residues in the CDR3. The germline CDR1 and CDR2 sequences are MNHNY and SVGAGI (reference sequence). Trimming left V 6 bases short and J 0 bases short, with 11 bases between.

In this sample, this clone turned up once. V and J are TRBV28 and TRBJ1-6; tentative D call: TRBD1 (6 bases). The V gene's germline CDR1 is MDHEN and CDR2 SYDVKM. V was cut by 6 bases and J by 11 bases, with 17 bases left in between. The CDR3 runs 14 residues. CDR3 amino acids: CASSLGGAATPLHF. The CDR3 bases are TGTGCCAGCAGCCTAGGGGGGGCCGCGACACCCCTCCACTTT.

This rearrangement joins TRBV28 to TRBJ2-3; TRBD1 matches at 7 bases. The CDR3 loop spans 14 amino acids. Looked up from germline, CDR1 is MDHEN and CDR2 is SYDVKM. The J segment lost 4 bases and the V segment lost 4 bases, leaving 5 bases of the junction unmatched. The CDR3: CASSSFTGADTQYF. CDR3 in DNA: TGTGCCAGCAGTTCATTTACAGGGGCAGATACGCAGTATTTT.

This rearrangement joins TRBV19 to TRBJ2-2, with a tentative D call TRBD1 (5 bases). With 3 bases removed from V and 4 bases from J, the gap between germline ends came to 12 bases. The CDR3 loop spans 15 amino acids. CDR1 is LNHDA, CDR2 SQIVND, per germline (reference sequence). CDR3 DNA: TGTGCCAGTAGTATTGGTCAGGGCTTCACCGGGGAGCTGTTTTTT. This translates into CASSIGQGFTGELFF.